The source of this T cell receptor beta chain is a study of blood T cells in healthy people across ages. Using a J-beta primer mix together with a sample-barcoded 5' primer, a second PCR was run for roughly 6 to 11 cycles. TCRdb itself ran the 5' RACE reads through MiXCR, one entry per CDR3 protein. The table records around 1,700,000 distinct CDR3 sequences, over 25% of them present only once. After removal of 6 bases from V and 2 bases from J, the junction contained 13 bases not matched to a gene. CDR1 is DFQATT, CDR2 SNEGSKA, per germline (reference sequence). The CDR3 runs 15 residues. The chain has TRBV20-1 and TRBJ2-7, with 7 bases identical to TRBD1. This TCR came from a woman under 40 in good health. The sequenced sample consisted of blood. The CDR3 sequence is CSARSTGMGPYEQYF. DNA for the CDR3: TGCAGTGCGAGATCGACAGGGATGGGGCCCTACGAGCAGTACTTC.